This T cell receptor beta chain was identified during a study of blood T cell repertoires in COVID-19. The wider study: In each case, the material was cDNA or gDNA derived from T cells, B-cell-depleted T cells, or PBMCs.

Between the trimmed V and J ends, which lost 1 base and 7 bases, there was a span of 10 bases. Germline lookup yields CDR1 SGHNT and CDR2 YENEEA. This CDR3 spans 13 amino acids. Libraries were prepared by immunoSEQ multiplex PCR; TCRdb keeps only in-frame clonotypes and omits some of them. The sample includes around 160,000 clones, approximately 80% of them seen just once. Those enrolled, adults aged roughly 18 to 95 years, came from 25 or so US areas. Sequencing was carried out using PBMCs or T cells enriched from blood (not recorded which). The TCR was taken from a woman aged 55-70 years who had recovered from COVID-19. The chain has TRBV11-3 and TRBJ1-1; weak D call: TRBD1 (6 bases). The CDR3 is CASSLGDKYEAFF. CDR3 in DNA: TGTGCCAGCAGCTTAGGGGACAAGTATGAAGCTTTCTTT.